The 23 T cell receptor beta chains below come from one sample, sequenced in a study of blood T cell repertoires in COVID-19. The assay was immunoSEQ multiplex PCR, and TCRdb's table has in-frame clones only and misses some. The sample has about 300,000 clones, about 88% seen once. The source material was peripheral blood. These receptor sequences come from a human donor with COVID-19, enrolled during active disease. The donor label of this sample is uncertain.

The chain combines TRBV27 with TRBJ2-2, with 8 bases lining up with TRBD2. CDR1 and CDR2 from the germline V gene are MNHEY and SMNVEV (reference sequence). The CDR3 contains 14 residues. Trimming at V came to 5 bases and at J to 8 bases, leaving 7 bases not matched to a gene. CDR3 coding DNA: TGTGCCAGCAGTCTCCCCGGACTAGCAGGGGAGCTGTTTTTT. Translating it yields CASSLPGLAGELFF.

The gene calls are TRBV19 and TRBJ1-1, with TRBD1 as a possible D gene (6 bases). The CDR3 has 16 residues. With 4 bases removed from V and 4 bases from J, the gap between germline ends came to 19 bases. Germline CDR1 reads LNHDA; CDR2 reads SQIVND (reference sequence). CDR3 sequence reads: CASSNPHRQGSTEAFF. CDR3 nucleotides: TGTGCCAGTAGTAACCCGCATCGGCAGGGGAGCACTGAAGCTTTCTTT.

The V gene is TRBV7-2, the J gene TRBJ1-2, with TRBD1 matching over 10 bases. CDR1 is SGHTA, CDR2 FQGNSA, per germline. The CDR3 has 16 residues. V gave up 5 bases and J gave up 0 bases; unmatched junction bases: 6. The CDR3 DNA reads TGTGCCAGCAGCCCCGGGACAGGGGCTCCTAACTATGGCTACACCTTC. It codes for CASSPGTGAPNYGYTF.

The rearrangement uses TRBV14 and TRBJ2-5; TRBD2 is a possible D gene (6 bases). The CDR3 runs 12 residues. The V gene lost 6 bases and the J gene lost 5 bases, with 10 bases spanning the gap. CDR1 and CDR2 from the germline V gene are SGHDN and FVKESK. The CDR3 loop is CASRDYTETQYF. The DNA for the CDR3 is TGTGCCAGCAGGGACTATACGGAGACCCAGTACTTC.

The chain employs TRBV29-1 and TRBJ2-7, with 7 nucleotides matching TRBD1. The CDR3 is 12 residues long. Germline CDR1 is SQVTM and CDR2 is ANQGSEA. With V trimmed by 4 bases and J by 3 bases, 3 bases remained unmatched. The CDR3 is CSVVRDSYEQYF. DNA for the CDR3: TGCAGCGTTGTCCGGGACAGCTACGAGCAGTACTTC.

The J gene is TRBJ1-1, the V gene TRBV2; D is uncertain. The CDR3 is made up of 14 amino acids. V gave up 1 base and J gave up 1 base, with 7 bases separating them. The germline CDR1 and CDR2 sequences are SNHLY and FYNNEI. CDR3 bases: TGTGCCAGCAGTGAAGAGAAAGCGAACACTGAAGCTTTCTTT. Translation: CASSEEKANTEAFF.

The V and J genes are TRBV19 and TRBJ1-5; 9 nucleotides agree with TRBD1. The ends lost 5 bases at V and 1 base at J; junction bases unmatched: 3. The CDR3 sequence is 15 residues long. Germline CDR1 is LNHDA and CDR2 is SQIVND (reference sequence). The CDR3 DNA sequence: TGTGCCAGTAGTCCAGGACAGGGGAGCAATCAGCCCCAGCATTTT. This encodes CASSPGQGSNQPQHF.

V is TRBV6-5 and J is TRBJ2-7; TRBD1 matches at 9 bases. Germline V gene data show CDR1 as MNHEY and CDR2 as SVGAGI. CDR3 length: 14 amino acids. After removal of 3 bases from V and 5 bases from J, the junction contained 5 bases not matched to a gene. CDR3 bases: TGTGCCAGCAGTTATCCGGGACAGGGCCACGAGCAGTACTTC. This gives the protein CASSYPGQGHEQYF.

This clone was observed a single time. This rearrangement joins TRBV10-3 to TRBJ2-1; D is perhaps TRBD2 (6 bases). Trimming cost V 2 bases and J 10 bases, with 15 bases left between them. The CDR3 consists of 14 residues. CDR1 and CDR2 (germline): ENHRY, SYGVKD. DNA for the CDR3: TGTGCCATCAGTGAGGGGGTTAGGAGGGGAGAGCAGTTCTTC. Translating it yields CAISEGVRRGEQFF.

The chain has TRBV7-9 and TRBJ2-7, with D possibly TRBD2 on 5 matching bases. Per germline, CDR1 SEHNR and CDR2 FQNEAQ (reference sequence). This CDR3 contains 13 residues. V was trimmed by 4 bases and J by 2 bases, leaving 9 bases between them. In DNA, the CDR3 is TGTGCCAGCAGCTACTCCGGGGCCTACGAGCAGTACTTC. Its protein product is CASSYSGAYEQYF.

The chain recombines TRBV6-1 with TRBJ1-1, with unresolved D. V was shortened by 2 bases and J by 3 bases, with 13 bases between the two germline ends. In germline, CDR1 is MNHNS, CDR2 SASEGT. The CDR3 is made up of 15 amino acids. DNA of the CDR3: TGTGCCAGCAGTGAAAATACGGGCGGGGACACTGAAGCTTTCTTT. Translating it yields CASSENTGGDTEAFF.

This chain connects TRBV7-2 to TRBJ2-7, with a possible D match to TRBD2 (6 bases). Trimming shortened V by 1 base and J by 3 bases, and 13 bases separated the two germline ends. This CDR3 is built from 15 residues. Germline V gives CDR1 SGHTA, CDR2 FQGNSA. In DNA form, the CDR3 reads TGTGCCAGCAGCTTAGAGGAGGGAGCGGGCTACGAGCAGTACTTC. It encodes CASSLEEGAGYEQYF.

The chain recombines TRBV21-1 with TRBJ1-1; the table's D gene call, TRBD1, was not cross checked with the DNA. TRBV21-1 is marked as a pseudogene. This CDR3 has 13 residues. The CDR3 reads CASSQSWGPEAFF. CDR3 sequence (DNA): TGTGCCAGCAGCCAATCTTGGGGGCCTGAAGCTTTCTTT.

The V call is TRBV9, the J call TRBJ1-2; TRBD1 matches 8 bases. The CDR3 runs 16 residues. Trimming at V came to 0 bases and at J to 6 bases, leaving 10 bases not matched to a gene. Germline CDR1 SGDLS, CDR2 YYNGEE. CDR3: CASSVGTGISGDGYTF. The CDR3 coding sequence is TGTGCCAGCAGCGTAGGGACAGGGATAAGCGGGGATGGCTACACCTTC.

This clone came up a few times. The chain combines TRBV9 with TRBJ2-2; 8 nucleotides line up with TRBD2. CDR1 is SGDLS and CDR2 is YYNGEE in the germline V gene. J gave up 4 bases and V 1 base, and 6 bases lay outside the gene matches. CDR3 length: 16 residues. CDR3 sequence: CASSVSGGPLTGELFF. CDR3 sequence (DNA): TGTGCCAGCAGCGTATCGGGGGGGCCGCTCACCGGGGAGCTGTTTTTT. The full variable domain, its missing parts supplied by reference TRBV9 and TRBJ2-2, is DSGVTQTPKHLITATGQRVTLRCSPRSGDLSVYWYQQSLDQGLQFLIQYYNGEERAKGNILERFSAQQFPDLHSELNLSSLELGDSALYFCASSVSGGPLTGELFFGEGSRLTVL.

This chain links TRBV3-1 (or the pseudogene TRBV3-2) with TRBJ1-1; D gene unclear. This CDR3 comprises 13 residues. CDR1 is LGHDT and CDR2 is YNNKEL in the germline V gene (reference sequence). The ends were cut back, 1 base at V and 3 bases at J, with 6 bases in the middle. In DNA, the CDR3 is TGTGCCAGCAGCCAAGGGGCTGACACTGAAGCTTTCTTT. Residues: CASSQGADTEAFF.

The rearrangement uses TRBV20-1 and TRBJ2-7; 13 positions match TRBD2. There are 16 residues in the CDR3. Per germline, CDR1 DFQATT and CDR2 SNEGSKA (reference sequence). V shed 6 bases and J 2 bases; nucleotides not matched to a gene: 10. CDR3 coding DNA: TGCAGTGCGAGTAGACTAGCGGGAGGACTTACCTACGAGCAGTACTTC. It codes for CSASRLAGGLTYEQYF.

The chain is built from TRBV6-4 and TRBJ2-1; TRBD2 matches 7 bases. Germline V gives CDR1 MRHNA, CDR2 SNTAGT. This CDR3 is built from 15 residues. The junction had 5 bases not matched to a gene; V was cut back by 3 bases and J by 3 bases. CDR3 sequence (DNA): TGTGCCAGCAGTGAGGAAGCTAGCGGCTACAATGAGCAGTTCTTC. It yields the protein CASSEEASGYNEQFF.

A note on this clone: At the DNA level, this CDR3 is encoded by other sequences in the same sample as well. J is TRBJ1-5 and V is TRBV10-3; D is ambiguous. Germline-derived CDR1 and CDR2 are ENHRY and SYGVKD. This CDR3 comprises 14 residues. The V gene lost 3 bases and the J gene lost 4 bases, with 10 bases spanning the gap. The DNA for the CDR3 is TGTGCCATCAGTGACACGGGTGTAAATCAGCCCCAGCATTTT. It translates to CAISDTGVNQPQHF.

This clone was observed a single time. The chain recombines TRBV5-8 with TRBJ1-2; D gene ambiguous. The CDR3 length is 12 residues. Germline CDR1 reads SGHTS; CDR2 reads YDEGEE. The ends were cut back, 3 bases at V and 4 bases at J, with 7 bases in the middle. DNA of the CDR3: TGTGCCAGCAGCTCGGGGTTCTATGGCTACACCTTC. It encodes CASSSGFYGYTF.

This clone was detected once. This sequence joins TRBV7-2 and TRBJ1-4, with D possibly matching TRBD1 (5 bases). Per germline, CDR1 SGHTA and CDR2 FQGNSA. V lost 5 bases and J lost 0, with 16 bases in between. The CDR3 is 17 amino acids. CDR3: CASSPRGGGATNEKLFF. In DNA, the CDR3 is TGTGCCAGCAGCCCGCGGGGGGGTGGTGCAACTAATGAAAAACTGTTTTTT.

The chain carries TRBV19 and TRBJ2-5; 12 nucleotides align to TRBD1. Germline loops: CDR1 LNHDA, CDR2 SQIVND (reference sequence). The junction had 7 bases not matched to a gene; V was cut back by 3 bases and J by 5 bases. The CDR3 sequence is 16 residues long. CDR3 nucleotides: TGTGCCAGTAGTATTGGAGGGACAGGGGGCTCGGAGACCCAGTACTTC. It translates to CASSIGGTGGSETQYF.

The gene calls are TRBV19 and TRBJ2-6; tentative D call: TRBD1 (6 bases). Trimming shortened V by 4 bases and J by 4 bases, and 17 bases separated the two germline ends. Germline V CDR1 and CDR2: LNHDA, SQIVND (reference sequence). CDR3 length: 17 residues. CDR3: CASSTGEIEGGANVLTF. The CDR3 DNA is TGTGCCAGTAGTACAGGGGAAATTGAGGGCGGGGCCAACGTCCTGACTTTC.